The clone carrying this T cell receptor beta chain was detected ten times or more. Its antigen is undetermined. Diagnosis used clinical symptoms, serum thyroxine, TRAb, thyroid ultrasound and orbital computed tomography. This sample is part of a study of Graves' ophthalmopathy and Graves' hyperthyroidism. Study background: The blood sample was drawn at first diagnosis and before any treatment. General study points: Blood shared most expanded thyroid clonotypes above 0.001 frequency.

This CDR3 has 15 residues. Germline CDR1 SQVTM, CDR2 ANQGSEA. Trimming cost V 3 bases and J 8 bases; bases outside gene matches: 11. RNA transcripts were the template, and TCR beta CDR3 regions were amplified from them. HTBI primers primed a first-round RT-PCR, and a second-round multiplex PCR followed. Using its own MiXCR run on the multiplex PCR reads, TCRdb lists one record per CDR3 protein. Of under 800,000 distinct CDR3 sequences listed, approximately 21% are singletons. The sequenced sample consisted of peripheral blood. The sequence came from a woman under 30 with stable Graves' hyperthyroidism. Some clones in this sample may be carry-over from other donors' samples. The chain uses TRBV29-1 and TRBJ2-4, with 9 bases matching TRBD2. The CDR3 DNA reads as TGCAGCGTTGACTCGAATAGCGGGAGATCCGACATTCAGTACTTC. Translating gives CSVDSNSGRSDIQYF.